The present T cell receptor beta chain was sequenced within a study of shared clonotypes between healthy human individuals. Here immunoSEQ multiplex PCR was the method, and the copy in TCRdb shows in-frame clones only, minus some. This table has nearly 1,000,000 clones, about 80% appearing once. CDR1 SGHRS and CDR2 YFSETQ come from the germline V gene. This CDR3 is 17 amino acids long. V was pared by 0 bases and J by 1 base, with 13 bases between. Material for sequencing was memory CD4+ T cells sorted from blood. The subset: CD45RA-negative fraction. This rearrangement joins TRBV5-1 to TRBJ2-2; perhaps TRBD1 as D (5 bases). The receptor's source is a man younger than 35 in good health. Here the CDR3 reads CASSLADRFLNTGELFF. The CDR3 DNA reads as TGCGCCAGCAGCTTGGCCGACAGATTCTTGAACACCGGGGAGCTGTTTTTT.